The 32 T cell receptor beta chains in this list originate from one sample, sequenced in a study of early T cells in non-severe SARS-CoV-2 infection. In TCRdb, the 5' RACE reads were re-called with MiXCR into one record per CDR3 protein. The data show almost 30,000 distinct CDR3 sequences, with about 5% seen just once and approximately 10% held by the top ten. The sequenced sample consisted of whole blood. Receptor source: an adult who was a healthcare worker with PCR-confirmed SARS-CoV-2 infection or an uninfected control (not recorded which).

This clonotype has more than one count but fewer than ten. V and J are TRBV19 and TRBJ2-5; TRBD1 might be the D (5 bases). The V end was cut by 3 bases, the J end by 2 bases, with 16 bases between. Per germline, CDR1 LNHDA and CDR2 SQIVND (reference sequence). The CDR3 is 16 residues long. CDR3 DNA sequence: TGTGCCAGTAGTATGCCCCCCTTTAGGGGACAAGAGACCCAGTACTTC. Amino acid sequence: CASSMPPFRGQETQYF. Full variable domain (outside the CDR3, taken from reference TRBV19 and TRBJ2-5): DGGITQSPKYLFRKEGQNVTLSCEQNLNHDAMYWYRQDPGQGLRLIYYSQIVNDFQKGDIAEGYSVSREKKESFPLTVTSAQKNPTAFYLCASSMPPFRGQETQYFGPGTRLLVL.

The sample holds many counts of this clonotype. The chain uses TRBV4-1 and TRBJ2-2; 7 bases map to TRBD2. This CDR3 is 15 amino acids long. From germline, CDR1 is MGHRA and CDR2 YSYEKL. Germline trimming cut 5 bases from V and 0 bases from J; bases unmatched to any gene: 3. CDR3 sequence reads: CASSNLAANTGELFF. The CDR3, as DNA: TGCGCCAGCAGCAACCTAGCGGCGAACACCGGGGAGCTGTTTTTT.

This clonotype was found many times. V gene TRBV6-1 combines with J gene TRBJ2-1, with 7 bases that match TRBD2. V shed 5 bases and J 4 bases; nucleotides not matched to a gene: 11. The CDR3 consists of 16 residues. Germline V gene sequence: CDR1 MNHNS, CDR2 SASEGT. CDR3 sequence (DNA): TGTGCCAGCAGTAGGTTTCGGAGCGGGGAGTACAATGAGCAGTTCTTC. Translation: CASSRFRSGEYNEQFF.

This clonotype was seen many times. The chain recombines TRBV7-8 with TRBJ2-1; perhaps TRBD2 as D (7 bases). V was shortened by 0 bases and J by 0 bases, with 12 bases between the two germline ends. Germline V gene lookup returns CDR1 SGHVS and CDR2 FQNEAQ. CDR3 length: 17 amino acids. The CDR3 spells CASSLAGGASSYNEQFF. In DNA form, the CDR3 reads TGTGCCAGCAGCTTAGCGGGGGGGGCTAGCTCCTACAATGAGCAGTTCTTC.

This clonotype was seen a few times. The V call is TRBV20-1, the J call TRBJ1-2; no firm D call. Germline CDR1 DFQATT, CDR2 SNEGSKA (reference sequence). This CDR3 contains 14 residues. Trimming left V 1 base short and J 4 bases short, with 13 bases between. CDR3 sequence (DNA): TGCAGTGCTAGAGCATTTACCGAGACCTATGGCTACACCTTC. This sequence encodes CSARAFTETYGYTF.

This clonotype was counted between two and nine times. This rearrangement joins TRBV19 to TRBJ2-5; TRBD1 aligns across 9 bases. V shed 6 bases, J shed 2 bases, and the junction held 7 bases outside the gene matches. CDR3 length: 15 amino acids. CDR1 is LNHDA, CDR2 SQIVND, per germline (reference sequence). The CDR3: CASSQAGTGQETQYF. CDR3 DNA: TGTGCCAGTAGCCAGGCCGGGACAGGGCAAGAGACCCAGTACTTC.

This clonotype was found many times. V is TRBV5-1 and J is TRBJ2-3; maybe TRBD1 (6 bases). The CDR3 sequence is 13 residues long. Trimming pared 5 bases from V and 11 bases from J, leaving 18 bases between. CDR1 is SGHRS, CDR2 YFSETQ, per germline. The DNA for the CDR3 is TGCGCCAGCAGTCGGGACAACCCGTTAGAGCAGTATTTT. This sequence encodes CASSRDNPLEQYF.

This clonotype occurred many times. Written as DNA, the CDR3 is TGCAGCGTTCAAAAGGGGAATGAGCAGTTCTTC. Its translation: CSVQKGNEQFF. The chain has TRBV29-1 and TRBJ2-1; TRBD1 might be the D (5 bases). Trimming removed 5 bases at V and 7 bases at J, with 9 bases between. This CDR3 has 11 residues. Germline values: CDR1 SQVTM, CDR2 ANQGSEA.

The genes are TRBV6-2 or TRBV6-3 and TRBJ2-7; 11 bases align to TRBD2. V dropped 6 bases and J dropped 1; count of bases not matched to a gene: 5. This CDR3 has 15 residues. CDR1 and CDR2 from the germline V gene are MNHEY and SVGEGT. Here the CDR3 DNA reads TGTGCCAGCAGGGGGACTAGCGGAATTTCCTACGAGCAGTACTTC. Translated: CASRGTSGISYEQYF.

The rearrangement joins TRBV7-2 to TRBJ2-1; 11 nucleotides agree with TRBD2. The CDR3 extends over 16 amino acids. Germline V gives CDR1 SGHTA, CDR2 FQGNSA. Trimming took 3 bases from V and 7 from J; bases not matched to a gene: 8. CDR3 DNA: TGTGCCAGCAGCTTTGCTACTAGCGGGAGATCAAATGAGCAGTTCTTC. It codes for CASSFATSGRSNEQFF.

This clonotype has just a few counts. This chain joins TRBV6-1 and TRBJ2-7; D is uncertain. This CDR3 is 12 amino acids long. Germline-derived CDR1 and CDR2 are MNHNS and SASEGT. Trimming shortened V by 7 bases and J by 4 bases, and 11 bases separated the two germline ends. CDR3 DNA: TGTGCCAGCACCTCGACCGGATACGAGCAGTACTTC. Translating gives CASTSTGYEQYF.

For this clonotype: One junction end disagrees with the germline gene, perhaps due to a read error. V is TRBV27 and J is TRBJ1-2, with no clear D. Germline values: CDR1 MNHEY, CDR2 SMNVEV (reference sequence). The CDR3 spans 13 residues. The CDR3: CASSLSWQYGYAF. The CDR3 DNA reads TGTGCCAGCAGTTTATCGTGGCAGTATGGCTACGCCTTC.

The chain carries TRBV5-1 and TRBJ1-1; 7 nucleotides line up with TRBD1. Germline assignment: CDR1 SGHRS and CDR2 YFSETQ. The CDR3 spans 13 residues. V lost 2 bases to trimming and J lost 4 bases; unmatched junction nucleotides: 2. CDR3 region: CASSLSGGTEAFF. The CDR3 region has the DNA TGCGCCAGCAGCTTATCAGGGGGCACTGAAGCTTTCTTT.

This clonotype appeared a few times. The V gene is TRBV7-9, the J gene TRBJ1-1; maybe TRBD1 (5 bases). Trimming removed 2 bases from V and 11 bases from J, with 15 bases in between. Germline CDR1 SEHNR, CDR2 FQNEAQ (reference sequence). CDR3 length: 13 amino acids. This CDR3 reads CASSLLGLPAAFF. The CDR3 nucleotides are TGTGCCAGCAGCTTACTGGGACTGCCTGCCGCTTTCTTT. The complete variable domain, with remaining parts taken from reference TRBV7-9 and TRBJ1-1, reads DTGVSQNPRHKITKRGQNVTFRCDPISEHNRLYWYRQTLGQGPEFLTYFQNEAQLEKSRLLSDRFSAERPKGSFSTLEIQRTEQGDSAMYLCASSLLGLPAAFFGQGTRLTVV.

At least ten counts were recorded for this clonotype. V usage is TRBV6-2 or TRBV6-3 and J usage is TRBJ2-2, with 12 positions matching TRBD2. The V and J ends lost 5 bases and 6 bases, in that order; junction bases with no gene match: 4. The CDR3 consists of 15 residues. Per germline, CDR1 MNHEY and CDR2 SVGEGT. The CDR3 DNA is TGTGCCAGCAGTCGACTAGCGGGAGCACCCGGGGAGCTGTTTTTT. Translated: CASSRLAGAPGELFF.

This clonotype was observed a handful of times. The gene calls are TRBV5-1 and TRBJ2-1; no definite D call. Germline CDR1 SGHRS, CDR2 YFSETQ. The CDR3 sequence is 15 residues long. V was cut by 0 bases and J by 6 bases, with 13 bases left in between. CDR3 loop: CASSLGRSGVNEQFF. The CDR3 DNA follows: TGCGCCAGCAGCTTGGGCAGAAGTGGGGTCAATGAGCAGTTCTTC.

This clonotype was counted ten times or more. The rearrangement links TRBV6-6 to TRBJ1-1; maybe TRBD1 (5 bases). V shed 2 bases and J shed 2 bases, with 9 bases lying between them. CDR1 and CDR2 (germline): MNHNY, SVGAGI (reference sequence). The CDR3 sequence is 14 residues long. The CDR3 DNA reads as TGTGCCAGCAGTTACGGAGACAGAAACACTGAAGCTTTCTTT. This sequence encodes CASSYGDRNTEAFF.

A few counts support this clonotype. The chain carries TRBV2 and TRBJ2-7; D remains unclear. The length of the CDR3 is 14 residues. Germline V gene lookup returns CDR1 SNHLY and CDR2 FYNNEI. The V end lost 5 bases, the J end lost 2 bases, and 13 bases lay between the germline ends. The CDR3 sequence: CASSTGPRTYEQYF. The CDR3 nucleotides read TGTGCCAGCAGTACCGGGCCCCGGACCTACGAGCAGTACTTC.

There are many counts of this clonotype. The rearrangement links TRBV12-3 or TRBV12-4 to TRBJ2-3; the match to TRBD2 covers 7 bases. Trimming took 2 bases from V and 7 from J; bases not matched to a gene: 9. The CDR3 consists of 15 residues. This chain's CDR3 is CASSLWEGRGNTQYF. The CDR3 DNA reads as TGTGCCAGCAGTTTATGGGAGGGCCGCGGGAATACGCAGTATTTT.

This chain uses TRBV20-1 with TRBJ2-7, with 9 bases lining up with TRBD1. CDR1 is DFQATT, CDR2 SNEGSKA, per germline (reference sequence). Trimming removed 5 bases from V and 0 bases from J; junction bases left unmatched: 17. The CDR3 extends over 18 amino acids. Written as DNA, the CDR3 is TGCAGTGCTCAAAAATACATCCCGGGGACAGGGTACTCCTACGAGCAGTACTTC. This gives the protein CSAQKYIPGTGYSYEQYF.

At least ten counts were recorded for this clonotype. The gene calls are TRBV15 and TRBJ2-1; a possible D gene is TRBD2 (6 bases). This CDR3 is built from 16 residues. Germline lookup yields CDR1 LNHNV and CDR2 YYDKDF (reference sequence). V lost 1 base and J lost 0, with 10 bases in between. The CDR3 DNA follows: TGTGCCACCAGCAGAGGGCCGGGAGTCTCCTACAATGAGCAGTTCTTC. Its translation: CATSRGPGVSYNEQFF.

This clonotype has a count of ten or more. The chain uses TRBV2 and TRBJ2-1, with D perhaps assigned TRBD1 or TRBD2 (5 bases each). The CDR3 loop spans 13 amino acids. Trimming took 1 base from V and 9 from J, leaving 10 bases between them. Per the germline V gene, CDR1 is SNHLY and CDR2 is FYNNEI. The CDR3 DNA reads TGTGCCAGCAGTGAAGGGGCCGGGACTGAGCAGTTCTTC. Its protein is CASSEGAGTEQFF.

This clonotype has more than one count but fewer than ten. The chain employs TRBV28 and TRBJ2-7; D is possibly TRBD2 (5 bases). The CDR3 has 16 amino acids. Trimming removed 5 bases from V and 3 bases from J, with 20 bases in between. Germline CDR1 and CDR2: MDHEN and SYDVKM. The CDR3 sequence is CASSPLTGRGNYEQYF. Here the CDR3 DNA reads TGTGCCAGCAGTCCTCTAACCGGACGGGGAAACTACGAGCAGTACTTC.

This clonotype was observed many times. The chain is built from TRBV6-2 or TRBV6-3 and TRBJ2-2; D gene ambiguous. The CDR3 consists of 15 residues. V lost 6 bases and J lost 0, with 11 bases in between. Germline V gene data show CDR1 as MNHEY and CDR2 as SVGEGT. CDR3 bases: TGTGCCAGCAGAAAGGTAACAGCGAACACCGGGGAGCTGTTTTTT. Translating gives CASRKVTANTGELFF.

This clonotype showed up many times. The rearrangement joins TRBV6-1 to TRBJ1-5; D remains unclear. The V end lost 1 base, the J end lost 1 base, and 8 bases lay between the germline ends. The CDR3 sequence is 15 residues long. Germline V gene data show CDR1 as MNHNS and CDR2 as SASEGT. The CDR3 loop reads CASSEGWGSNQPQHF. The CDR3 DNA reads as TGTGCCAGCAGTGAAGGTTGGGGAAGCAATCAGCCCCAGCATTTT.

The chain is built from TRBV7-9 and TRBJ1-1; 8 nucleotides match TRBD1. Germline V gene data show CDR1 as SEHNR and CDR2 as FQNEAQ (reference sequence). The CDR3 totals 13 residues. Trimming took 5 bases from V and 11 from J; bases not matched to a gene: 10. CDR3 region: CASSAGTGWGAFF. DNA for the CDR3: TGTGCCAGCAGCGCCGGGACAGGATGGGGCGCTTTCTTT.

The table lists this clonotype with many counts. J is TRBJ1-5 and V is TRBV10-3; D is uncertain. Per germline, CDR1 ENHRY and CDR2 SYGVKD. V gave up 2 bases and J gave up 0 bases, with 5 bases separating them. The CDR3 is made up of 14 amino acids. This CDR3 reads CAISERSSNQPQHF. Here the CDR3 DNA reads TGTGCCATCAGTGAGAGGTCTAGCAATCAGCCCCAGCATTTT.

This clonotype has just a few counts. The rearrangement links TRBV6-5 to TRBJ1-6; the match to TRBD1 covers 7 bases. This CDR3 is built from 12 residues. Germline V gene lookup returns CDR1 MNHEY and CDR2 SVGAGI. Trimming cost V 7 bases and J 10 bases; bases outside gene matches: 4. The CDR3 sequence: CASNNRGSPLHF. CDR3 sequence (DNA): TGTGCCAGCAACAACAGGGGCTCACCCCTCCACTTT.

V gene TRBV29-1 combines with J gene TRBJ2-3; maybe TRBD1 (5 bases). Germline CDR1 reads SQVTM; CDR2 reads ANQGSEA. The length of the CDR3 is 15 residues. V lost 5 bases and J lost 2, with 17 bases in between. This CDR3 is CSVLSPGYPTDTQYF. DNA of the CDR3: TGCAGCGTTCTCTCCCCAGGGTATCCCACAGATACGCAGTATTTT.

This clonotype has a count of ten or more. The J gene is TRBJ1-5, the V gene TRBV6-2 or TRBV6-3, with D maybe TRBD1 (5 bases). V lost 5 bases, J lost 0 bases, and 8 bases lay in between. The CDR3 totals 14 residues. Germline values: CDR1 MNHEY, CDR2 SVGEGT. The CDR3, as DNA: TGTGCCAGCAGTCGGGACGCTAGCAATCAGCCCCAGCATTTT. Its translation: CASSRDASNQPQHF.

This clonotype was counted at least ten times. The CDR3 loop is CASSLSGSGGAIDTQYF. The CDR3 DNA reads TGTGCCAGCAGCCTCTCGGGTAGCGGGGGGGCCATAGATACGCAGTATTTT. The rearrangement uses TRBV7-2 and TRBJ2-3; the match to TRBD2 covers 11 bases. The CDR3 loop spans 17 amino acids. V dropped 5 bases and J dropped 5; count of bases not matched to a gene: 12. Germline V gene sequence: CDR1 SGHTA, CDR2 FQGNSA.

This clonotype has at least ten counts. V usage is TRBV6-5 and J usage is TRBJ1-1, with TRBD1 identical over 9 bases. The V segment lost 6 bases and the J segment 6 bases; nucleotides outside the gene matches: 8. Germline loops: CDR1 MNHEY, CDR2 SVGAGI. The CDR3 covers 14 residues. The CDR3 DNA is TGTGCCAGCAGCCGCACGGGGACAGGGCCTGAAGCTTTCTTT. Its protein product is CASSRTGTGPEAFF.